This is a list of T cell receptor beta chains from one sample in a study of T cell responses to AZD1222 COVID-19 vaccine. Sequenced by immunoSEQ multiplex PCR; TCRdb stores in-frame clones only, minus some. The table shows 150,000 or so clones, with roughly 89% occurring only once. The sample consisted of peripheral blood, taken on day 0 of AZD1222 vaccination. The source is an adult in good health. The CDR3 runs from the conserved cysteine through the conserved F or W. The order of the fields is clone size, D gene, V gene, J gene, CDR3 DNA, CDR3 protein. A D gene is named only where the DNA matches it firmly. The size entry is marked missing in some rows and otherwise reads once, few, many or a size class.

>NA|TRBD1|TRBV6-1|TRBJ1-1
TGTGCCAGCAGTGGGACAGGGGCTTTTTGGTGGACTGAAGCTTTCTTT
CASSGTGAFWWTEAFF
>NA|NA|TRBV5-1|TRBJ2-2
TGCGCCAGCAGCCAGAACACCGGGGAGCTGTTTTTT
CASSQNTGELFF
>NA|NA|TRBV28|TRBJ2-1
TGTGCCAGCAGTTTTTCCGTTGAGCAGTTCTTC
CASSFSVEQFF
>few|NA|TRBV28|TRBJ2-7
TGTGCCAGTCAGGGGTTACGCTCCTACGAGCAGTACTTC
CASQGLRSYEQYF
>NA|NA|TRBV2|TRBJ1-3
TGTGCCAGCAGTGCTACTTTGGCAAGGGGAAACACCATATATTTT
CASSATLARGNTIYF
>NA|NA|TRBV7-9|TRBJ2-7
TGTGCCAGCAGCTACCCCACAGGGGAGGGCGAGCAGTACTTC
CASSYPTGEGEQYF
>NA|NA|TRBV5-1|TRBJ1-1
TGCGCCAGCAGCTTGGATAACACTGAAGCTTTCTTT
CASSLDNTEAFF
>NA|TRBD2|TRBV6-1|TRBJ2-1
TGTGCCAGCAGTGCTTTTACGGCCGGGACTACTAATGAGCAGTTCTTC
CASSAFTAGTTNEQFF
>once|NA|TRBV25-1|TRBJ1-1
TGTGCCAGCTCAGCGGGGGAGGAAGACACTGAAGCTTTCTTT
CASSAGEEDTEAFF
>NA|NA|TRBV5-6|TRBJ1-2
TGTGCCAGCAGCCAATGGGGCCGTAGCTCTAACTATGGCTACACCTTC
CASSQWGRSSNYGYTF
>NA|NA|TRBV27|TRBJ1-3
TGTGCCAGCAGTTTATTAGGGCCCGGAAACACCATATATTTT
CASSLLGPGNTIYF
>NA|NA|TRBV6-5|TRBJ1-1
TGTGCCAGCAGTTACAGGGATTCTGAAGCTTTCTTT
CASSYRDSEAFF
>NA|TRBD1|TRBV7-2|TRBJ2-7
TGTGCCAGCAGCTTGGACAGGGCCTACGAGCAGTACTTC
CASSLDRAYEQYF
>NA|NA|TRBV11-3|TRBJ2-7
TGTGCCAGCAGCTCCAGAAACTCCTACGAGCAGTACTTC
CASSSRNSYEQYF
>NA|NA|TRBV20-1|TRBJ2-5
TGCAGTGCTAGAGGTCAAGAGACCCAGTACTTC
CSARGQETQYF
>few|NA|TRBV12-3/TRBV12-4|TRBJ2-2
TGTGCCAGCAACGTGAACACCGGGGAGCTGTTTTTT
CASNVNTGELFF
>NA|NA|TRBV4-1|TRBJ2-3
TGCGCCAGCAGCCAAGCCCATAGTCTAGGGGCAGATACGCAGTATTTT
CASSQAHSLGADTQYF
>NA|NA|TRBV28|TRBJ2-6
TGTGCCAGCAGTTTAGGACGGCCCTCTGGGGCCAACGTCCTGACTTTC
CASSLGRPSGANVLTF
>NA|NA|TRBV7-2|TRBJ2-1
TGTGCCTCTGCAGCATTCGGGGAGTACAATGAGCAGTTCTTC
CASAAFGEYNEQFF
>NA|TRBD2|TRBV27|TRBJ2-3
TGTGCCAGCAGTTTACGACTAGCGGGAAGAAGCACAGATACGCAGTATTTT
CASSLRLAGRSTDTQYF
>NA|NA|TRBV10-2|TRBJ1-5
TGCGCCAGCACCGGGACGGAATATCAGCCCCAGCATTTT
CASTGTEYQPQHF
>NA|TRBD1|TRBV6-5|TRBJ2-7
TGTGCCAGCAGTTTCCCCGGGACAGGGTATAACGAGCAGTACTTC
CASSFPGTGYNEQYF
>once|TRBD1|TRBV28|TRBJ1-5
TGTGCCAGCAGCTGGACAGGGGGGGTCAATCAGCCCCAGCATTTT
CASSWTGGVNQPQHF
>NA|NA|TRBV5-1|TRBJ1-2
TGCGCCAGCAGCCCCGCGGACAGACACTATGGCTACACCTTC
CASSPADRHYGYTF
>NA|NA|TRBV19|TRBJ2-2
TGTGCCAGTAGTACCGGACCGAGGGGCACCGGGGAGCTGTTTTTT
CASSTGPRGTGELFF
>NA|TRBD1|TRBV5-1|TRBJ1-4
TGCGCCAGCAGCTTCGGACAGGGGTATGAAAAACTGTTTTTT
CASSFGQGYEKLFF
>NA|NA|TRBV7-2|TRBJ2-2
TGTGCCAGCAGCTTAGCGCCATCCGGGTTTTACCCGTCCGGGGAGCTGTTTTTT
CASSLAPSGFYPSGELFF
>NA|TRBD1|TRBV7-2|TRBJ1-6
TGTGCCAGCAGCTTCTCTGGGACAGGGGTTTCACCCCTCCACTTT
CASSFSGTGVSPLHF
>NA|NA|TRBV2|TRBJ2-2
TGTGCCAGCAGTGGGTTCCCAAACGGGGAGCTGTTTTTT
CASSGFPNGELFF
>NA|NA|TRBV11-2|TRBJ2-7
TGTGCCAGCAGCCAGGGACGTTGGGCCTCCTACGAGCAGTACTTC
CASSQGRWASYEQYF
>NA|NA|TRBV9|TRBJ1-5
TGTGCCAGCAGCGTAGGGCCGACCAATCAGCCCCAGCATTTT
CASSVGPTNQPQHF
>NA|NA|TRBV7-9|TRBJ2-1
TGTGCCAGCATGGGTCTATCGAATTACAATGAGCAGTTCTTC
CASMGLSNYNEQFF
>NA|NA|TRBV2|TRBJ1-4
TGTGCCAGTAGGGCTGGAGGGGGTGAAAAACTGTTTTTT
CASRAGGGEKLFF
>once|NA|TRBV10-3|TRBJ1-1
TGTGCCATCAGTGAGTCGGGAACAGGGACCGAAGCTTTCTTT
CAISESGTGTEAFF
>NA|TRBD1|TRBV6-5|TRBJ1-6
TGTGCCAGCAGAGGTGACAGGGTTGCACCCCTCCACTTT
CASRGDRVAPLHF
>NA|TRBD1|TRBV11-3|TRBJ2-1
TGTGCCAGCAGCCCAGGGGGCCACAATGAGCAGTTCTTC
CASSPGGHNEQFF